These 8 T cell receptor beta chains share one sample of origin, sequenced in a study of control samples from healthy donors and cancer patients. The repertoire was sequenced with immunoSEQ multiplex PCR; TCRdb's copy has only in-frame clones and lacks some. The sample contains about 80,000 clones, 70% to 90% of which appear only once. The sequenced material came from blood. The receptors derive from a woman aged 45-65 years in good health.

In DNA, the CDR3 is TGTGCCACCAGCAGAGATGAAGGAGACGGGGAGCTGTTTTTT. Translating it yields CATSRDEGDGELFF. The rearrangement uses TRBV15 and TRBJ2-2; D is ambiguous. Germline V gene sequence: CDR1 LNHNV, CDR2 YYDKDF (reference sequence). The ends were cut back, 0 bases at V and 7 bases at J, with 9 bases in the middle. The CDR3 totals 14 residues.

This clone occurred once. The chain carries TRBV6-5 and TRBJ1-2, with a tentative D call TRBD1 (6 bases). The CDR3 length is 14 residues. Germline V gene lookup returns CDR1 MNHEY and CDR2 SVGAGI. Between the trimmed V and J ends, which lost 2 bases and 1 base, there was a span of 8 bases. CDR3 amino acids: CASSYGRGNYGYTF. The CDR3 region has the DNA TGTGCCAGCAGTTACGGCAGGGGTAACTATGGCTACACCTTC.

CDR3 DNA sequence: TGTGCCAGCAGCCAATGGGAGGGACGGGAAGATACGCAGTATTTT. Translation gives CASSQWEGREDTQYF. The chain carries TRBV3-1 (or the pseudogene TRBV3-2) and TRBJ2-3, with 7 bases that match TRBD2. The germline gives CDR1 LGHDT, CDR2 YNNKEL (reference sequence). This CDR3 has 15 residues. The V segment lost 2 bases and the J segment 5 bases; nucleotides outside the gene matches: 7.

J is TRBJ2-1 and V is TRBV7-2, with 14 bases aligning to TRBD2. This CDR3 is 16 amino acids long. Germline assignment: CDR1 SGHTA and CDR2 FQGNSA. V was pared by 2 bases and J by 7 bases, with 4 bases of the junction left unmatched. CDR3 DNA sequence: TGTGCCAGCAGCTTAACGGGACTAGCGGGGGTTAATGAGCAGTTCTTC. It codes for CASSLTGLAGVNEQFF.

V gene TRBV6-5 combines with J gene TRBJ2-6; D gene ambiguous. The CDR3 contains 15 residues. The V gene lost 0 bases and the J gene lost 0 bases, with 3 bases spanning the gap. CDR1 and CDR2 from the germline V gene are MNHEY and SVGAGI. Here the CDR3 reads CASSYSSSGANVLTF. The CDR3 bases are TGTGCCAGCAGTTACTCAAGCTCTGGGGCCAACGTCCTGACTTTC.

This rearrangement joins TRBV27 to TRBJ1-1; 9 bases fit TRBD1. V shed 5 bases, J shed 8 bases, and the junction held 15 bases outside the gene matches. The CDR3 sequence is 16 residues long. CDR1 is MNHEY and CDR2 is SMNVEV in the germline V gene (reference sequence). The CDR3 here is CASSLLPGQGASEAFF. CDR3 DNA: TGTGCCAGCAGTCTTCTACCGGGACAGGGTGCTTCGGAAGCTTTCTTT.

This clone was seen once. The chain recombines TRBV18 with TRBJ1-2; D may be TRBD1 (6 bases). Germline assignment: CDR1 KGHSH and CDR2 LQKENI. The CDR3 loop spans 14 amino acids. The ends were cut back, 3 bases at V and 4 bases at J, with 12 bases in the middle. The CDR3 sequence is CASSPNRDTYGYTF. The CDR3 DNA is TGTGCCAGCTCACCTAACCGGGACACCTATGGCTACACCTTC.

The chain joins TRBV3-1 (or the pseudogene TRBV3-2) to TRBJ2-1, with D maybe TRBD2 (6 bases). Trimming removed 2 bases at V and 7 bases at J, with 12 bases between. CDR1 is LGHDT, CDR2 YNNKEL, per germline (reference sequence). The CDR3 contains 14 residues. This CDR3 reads CASSQLGGLNEQFF. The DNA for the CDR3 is TGTGCCAGCAGCCAATTGGGGGGTCTGAATGAGCAGTTCTTC.